A selection of T cell receptor beta chains follows, all from one sample in a study of identical twins. TCRdb used MiXCR to reprocess the 5' RACE reads, holding one entry per CDR3 protein. The top ten clones hold over 1.5% of a sample with just under 650,000 distinct CDR3 sequences, roughly 6.6% of them seen once. The same data also went into a second study, on yellow fever vaccine responses in identical twins.

Material for sequencing was PBMCs. These receptors were collected from a woman aged 18-35 years in good health. The CDR3 runs from the conserved cysteine through the conserved F or W. D genes are given only for firm matches. Not every row has a clone size; where given, it reads once, few, many or a size class.

V	J	size	D	CDR3	DNA
TRBV5-6	TRBJ1-1	few	-	CASSLIRNTEAFF	TGTGCCAGCAGCTTGATACGGAACACTGAAGCTTTCTTT
TRBV28	TRBJ2-5	-	-	CASSFTDTETQYF	TGTGCCAGCAGTTTTACGGACACGGAGACCCAGTACTTC
TRBV2	TRBJ2-3	few	-	CASSWGPSLGDTQYF	TGTGCCAGCAGTTGGGGCCCGTCCTTGGGAGATACGCAGTATTTT
TRBV7-9	TRBJ2-1	few	TRBD2	CASRLGGNNEQFF	TGTGCCAGCAGATTGGGAGGGAACAATGAGCAGTTCTTC
TRBV27	TRBJ2-3	-	-	CASSWGRTLKGDTQYF	TGTGCCAGCAGTTGGGGGAGGACCCTAAAGGGGGATACGCAGTATTTT
TRBV29-1	TRBJ2-1	-	-	CSVEHWDYNEQFF	TGCAGCGTTGAGCACTGGGACTACAATGAGCAGTTCTTC
TRBV20-1	TRBJ2-1	-	TRBD2	CSASPTSGRVGEQFF	TGCAGTGCTAGTCCGACTAGCGGGAGAGTCGGTGAGCAGTTCTTC
TRBV2	TRBJ2-1	many	TRBD2	CASSDGTWGGEQFF	TGTGCCAGCAGTGATGGGACTTGGGGGGGTGAGCAGTTCTTC
TRBV5-1	TRBJ2-5	-	-	CASSPGRGNWETQYF	TGCGCCAGCAGTCCCGGACGGGGGAATTGGGAGACCCAGTACTTC
TRBV7-9	TRBJ1-6	many	-	CASSFLAGQPSPLHF	TGTGCCAGCAGCTTTCTGGCAGGTCAACCTTCACCCCTCCACTTT
TRBV7-9	TRBJ2-5	-	-	CSSSLETQYF	TGTTCCAGCAGCTTAGAGACCCAGTACTTC
TRBV10-3	TRBJ1-5	-	-	CAISEGALGQPQHF	TGTGCCATCAGTGAGGGGGCGCTGGGTCAGCCCCAGCATTTT
TRBV7-2	TRBJ2-1	few	TRBD2	CASSFGPGTSGYNEQFF	TGTGCCAGCAGCTTCGGACCCGGGACTAGCGGATACAATGAGCAGTTCTTC
TRBV7-9	TRBJ2-1	few	-	CASSLVGSGYNEQFF	TGTGCCAGCAGCTTAGTGGGGTCTGGGTACAATGAGCAGTTCTTC
TRBV20-1	TRBJ2-1	few	TRBD2	CSAKVAGGNNEQFF	TGCAGTGCTAAAGTAGCGGGGGGTAACAATGAGCAGTTCTTC
TRBV20-1	TRBJ1-6	many	-	CSARPGPNSPLHF	TGCAGTGCGAGGCCAGGCCCGAATTCACCCCTCCACTTT
TRBV6-2/TRBV6-3	TRBJ2-7	few	TRBD1	CASNTPGQGFYEQYF	TGTGCCAGCAATACTCCGGGACAGGGGTTCTACGAGCAGTACTTC